These 25 T cell receptor beta chains share one sample of origin, sequenced in a study of CD8+ T cells in alopecia areata. RNA extraction and reverse transcription yielded cDNA as sequencing template. Profiled with immunoSEQ multiplex PCR; TCRdb holds only in-frame clones, not every one. Of fewer than 110,000 clones detected, under 90% appear once; the ten largest clones hold 11%. Indicated treatment: oral pan-JAK inhibitor, 5-10 mg twice daily. This sample comprised CD8+ T cells sorted from blood, obtained around week 31, from a patient treated with tofacitinib. The source of these receptors is a human donor with alopecia areata.

V usage is TRBV15 and J usage is TRBJ1-5; 8 bases are shared with TRBD1. Germline values: CDR1 LNHNV, CDR2 YYDKDF (reference sequence). V was clipped by 6 bases and J by 3 bases; unmatched bases: 4. The CDR3 consists of 14 residues. The DNA of the CDR3 is TGTGCCACCAGACAGGGGGAGGTCAATCAGCCCCAGCATTTT. Protein sequence: CATRQGEVNQPQHF.

The CDR3 sequence: CASIPTSGRDRTGELFF. CDR3 nucleotides: TGCGCCAGCATCCCAACTAGCGGGAGGGATCGCACCGGGGAGCTGTTTTTT. V and J are TRBV10-2 and TRBJ2-2; 13 nucleotides line up with TRBD2. The CDR3 is 17 amino acids. In germline, CDR1 is WSHSY, CDR2 SAAADI. V trimming: 7 bases; J trimming: 4 bases; junction bases outside the gene matches: 9.

This chain connects TRBV19 to TRBJ1-6; no clear D gene. This CDR3 has 13 amino acids. Between the trimmed V and J ends, which lost 3 bases and 6 bases, there was a span of 6 bases. CDR1 and CDR2 from the germline V gene are LNHDA and SQIVND (reference sequence). The CDR3 DNA sequence: TGTGCCAGTAGTATCGGAGGTAATTCACCCCTCCACTTT. Residues: CASSIGGNSPLHF.

The chain has TRBV6-1 and TRBJ1-5; unclear D gene. CDR1 MNHNS and CDR2 SASEGT come from the germline V gene. This CDR3 has 16 residues. Trimming pared 1 base from V and 7 bases from J, leaving 17 bases between. The CDR3 protein is CASSEEETGPWQPQHF. CDR3 coding DNA: TGTGCCAGCAGTGAAGAAGAGACCGGACCGTGGCAGCCCCAGCATTTT.

V gene TRBV19 combines with J gene TRBJ2-2; 14 nucleotides match TRBD2. CDR3 length: 17 amino acids. The V and J ends lost 5 bases and 6 bases, in that order; junction bases with no gene match: 8. Germline CDR1 LNHDA, CDR2 SQIVND (reference sequence). Here the CDR3 reads CASSPTETSGGAGELFF. Here the CDR3 DNA reads TGTGCCAGTAGTCCCACCGAGACTAGCGGGGGGGCCGGGGAGCTGTTTTTT.

J is TRBJ1-2 and V is TRBV7-7, with 7 bases matching TRBD1. CDR1 and CDR2 from the germline V gene are SSHAT and FNYEAQ (reference sequence). With 7 bases clipped from V and 8 bases from J, the junction kept 19 bases outside the gene matches. The length of the CDR3 is 16 residues. CDR3 nucleotides: TGTGCCAGCATCCATCCTTTAAAGGAGGGGGCTGGGGGCTACACCTTC. This gives the protein CASIHPLKEGAGGYTF.

The rearrangement joins TRBV15 to TRBJ2-7; 10 bases align to TRBD1. Losses at the gene ends were 3 bases for V and 3 bases for J; bases not matched to a gene: 2. Germline assignment: CDR1 LNHNV and CDR2 YYDKDF (reference sequence). This CDR3 contains 14 residues. DNA for the CDR3: TGTGCCACCAGCAGTGGGACAGGGGACTACGAGCAGTACTTC. It is translated as CATSSGTGDYEQYF.

The rearrangement uses TRBV28 and TRBJ2-1; perhaps TRBD1 as D (6 bases). Germline V lookup: CDR1 MDHEN, CDR2 SYDVKM. Trimming cost V 2 bases and J 7 bases, with 9 bases left between them. CDR3 size: 13 residues. The CDR3 protein is CASSLNRENEQFF. CDR3 nucleotides: TGTGCCAGCAGTTTAAACAGGGAAAATGAGCAGTTCTTC. Based on the CDR3 plus reference TRBV28 and TRBJ2-1, the full variable domain is DVKVTQSSRYLVKRTGEKVFLECVQDMDHENMFWYRQDPGLGLRLIYFSYDVKMKEKGDIPEGYSVSREKKERFSLILESASTNQTSMYLCASSLNRENEQFFGPGTRLTVL.

This chain links TRBV7-3 with TRBJ2-1; 7 bases align to TRBD2. The CDR3 loop spans 13 amino acids. The V and J ends lost 0 bases and 10 bases, in that order; junction bases with no gene match: 3. Looked up from germline, CDR1 is SGHTA and CDR2 is FQGTGA. In DNA, the CDR3 is TGTGCCAGCAGCTTAACTAGCGGGCAAGAGCAGTTCTTC. This codes for CASSLTSGQEQFF.

The chain recombines TRBV10-2 with TRBJ1-2, with D unresolved. Between the trimmed V and J ends, which lost 2 bases and 6 bases, there was a span of 4 bases. CDR3 length: 11 amino acids. From germline, CDR1 is WSHSY and CDR2 SAAADI. The CDR3 DNA is TGCGCCAGCAGTGAGCTGAATGGCTACACCTTC. Translated, it gives CASSELNGYTF.

This chain links TRBV2 with TRBJ2-7, with 8 bases fitting TRBD2. Germline CDR1 SNHLY, CDR2 FYNNEI. After removal of 5 bases from V and 5 bases from J, the junction contained 8 bases not matched to a gene. The CDR3 consists of 14 residues. CDR3 DNA sequence: TGTGCCAGCAGTAGCTCGGGAGGGCGGAACGAGCAGTACTTC. Protein product: CASSSSGGRNEQYF.

This rearrangement joins TRBV9 to TRBJ2-7, with D tentatively TRBD1 (6 bases). Trimming pared 3 bases from V and 2 bases from J, leaving 12 bases between. The CDR3 is made up of 14 amino acids. Germline V lookup: CDR1 SGDLS, CDR2 YYNGEE. The chain's CDR3 is CASSGRDTTYEQYF. The CDR3 nucleotides read TGTGCCAGCAGCGGCCGGGACACTACCTACGAGCAGTACTTC.

This clone came up once. The rearrangement uses TRBV27 and TRBJ2-7; D call uncertain. The V end lost 0 bases, the J end lost 3 bases, and 6 bases lay between the germline ends. CDR1 is MNHEY, CDR2 SMNVEV, per germline (reference sequence). The CDR3 totals 13 residues. CDR3 DNA: TGTGCCAGCAGTTTATCCCCAATCTACGAGCAGTACTTC. Its translation is CASSLSPIYEQYF.

The chain links TRBV2 to TRBJ2-7; the D is unclear. V gave up 2 bases and J gave up 2 bases, with 10 bases separating them. The CDR3 length is 14 residues. Germline CDR1 reads SNHLY; CDR2 reads FYNNEI. CDR3 protein: CASSESVQTYEQYF. CDR3 in DNA: TGTGCCAGCAGTGAATCGGTCCAGACCTACGAGCAGTACTTC. Together with reference TRBV2 and TRBJ2-7, the CDR3 gives the full variable domain: EPEVTQTPSHQVTQMGQEVILRCVPISNHLYFYWYRQILGQKVEFLVSFYNNEISEKSEIFDDQFSVERPDGSNFTLKIRSTKLEDSAMYFCASSESVQTYEQYFGPGTRLTVT.

The chain carries TRBV5-1 and TRBJ2-2; 7 nucleotides line up with TRBD1. Germline trimming cut 2 bases from V and 3 bases from J; bases unmatched to any gene: 4. Germline V gene data show CDR1 as SGHRS and CDR2 as YFSETQ. The CDR3 contains 15 residues. CDR3 loop: CASSFPGQDTGELFF. Written as DNA, the CDR3 is TGCGCCAGCAGCTTCCCCGGACAGGACACCGGGGAGCTGTTTTTT.

This clone was found once. The chain links TRBV4-1 to TRBJ2-4; no clear D. Germline values: CDR1 MGHRA, CDR2 YSYEKL. The CDR3 has 17 amino acids. The ends were cut back, 2 bases at V and 3 bases at J, with 17 bases in the middle. The DNA of the CDR3 is TGCGCCAGCAGCCAACTCCCCCAGGCGTTCGGCAAAAACATTCAGTACTTC. Its protein is CASSQLPQAFGKNIQYF.

V gene TRBV23-1 combines with J gene TRBJ2-7, with D hard to call. TRBV23-1 has ORF status, its function being uncertain. V was cut by 4 bases and J by 0 bases, with 7 bases left in between. The CDR3 runs to 13 residues. This CDR3 is CASSPHSSYEQYF. The DNA for the CDR3 is TGCGCCAGCAGTCCACACAGCTCCTACGAGCAGTACTTC.

The chain combines TRBV27 with TRBJ2-7, with TRBD2 matching 7 bases. V was clipped by 3 bases and J by 3 bases; unmatched bases: 11. Germline CDR1 reads MNHEY; CDR2 reads SMNVEV (reference sequence). The CDR3 consists of 16 residues. The CDR3 DNA reads as TGTGCCAGCAGTTTCTCCTCCGGGGACTACTACTACGAGCAGTACTTC. Translation gives CASSFSSGDYYYEQYF.

In this sample, this clone turned up once. The chain carries TRBV4-1 and TRBJ1-1; D unresolved. The CDR3 contains 13 residues. Germline loops: CDR1 MGHRA, CDR2 YSYEKL. V was clipped by 2 bases and J by 2 bases, with 6 bases between them. CDR3 sequence reads: CASSQLVNTEAFF. The CDR3 DNA sequence: TGCGCCAGCAGCCAACTGGTTAACACTGAAGCTTTCTTT.

The chain links TRBV2 to TRBJ2-1, with 9 bases fitting TRBD2. V shed 2 bases and J 1 base; nucleotides not matched to a gene: 9. This CDR3 is built from 18 residues. Germline CDR1 is SNHLY and CDR2 is FYNNEI. The CDR3 nucleotides are TGTGCCAGCAGTGAAATTGGGAGCGGGAGGAGATCCTACAATGAGCAGTTCTTC. Translated, it gives CASSEIGSGRRSYNEQFF.

This chain joins TRBV27 and TRBJ2-6, with 7 nucleotides matching TRBD1. The V gene's germline CDR1 is MNHEY and CDR2 SMNVEV (reference sequence). J gave up 0 bases and V 3 bases, and 5 bases lay outside the gene matches. CDR3 length: 17 amino acids. The CDR3 coding sequence is TGTGCCAGCAGTTTCGGGACAGTTACCTCTGGGGCCAACGTCCTGACTTTC. It encodes CASSFGTVTSGANVLTF.

The chain links TRBV6-5 to TRBJ2-7; no reliable D call. Trimming took 7 bases from V and 6 from J, leaving 10 bases between them. Germline CDR1 is MNHEY and CDR2 is SVGAGI. The length of the CDR3 is 11 residues. CDR3 in amino acids: CASNPRREQYF. DNA of the CDR3: TGTGCCAGCAACCCAAGACGCGAGCAGTACTTC.

CDR3 in amino acids: CASSEGTSNTDTQYF. DNA for the CDR3: TGTGCCAGCAGCGAAGGGACTAGCAACACAGATACGCAGTATTTT. The chain has TRBV7-3 and TRBJ2-3; 9 bases line up with TRBD2. V gave up 5 bases and J gave up 2 bases; unmatched junction bases: 5. CDR1 is SGHTA and CDR2 is FQGTGA in the germline V gene. The CDR3 runs 15 residues.

The rearrangement joins TRBV7-2 to TRBJ1-1; D possibly corresponds to TRBD1 (5 bases). Germline V gives CDR1 SGHTA, CDR2 FQGNSA. The CDR3 sequence is 14 residues long. V dropped 2 bases and J dropped 3 bases, with 10 bases sitting between them. This CDR3 is CASSLQGIHTEAFF. The CDR3, as DNA: TGTGCCAGCAGCTTACAGGGAATCCACACTGAAGCTTTCTTT.

This rearrangement joins TRBV6-1 to TRBJ2-1, with D tentatively TRBD1 or TRBD2 (6 bases each). V lost 2 bases, J lost 4 bases, and 12 bases lay in between. The CDR3 spans 15 residues. Germline lookup yields CDR1 MNHNS and CDR2 SASEGT. The DNA of the CDR3 is TGTGCCAGCAGTGAAACAGGGAGGCCTTACAATGAGCAGTTCTTC. Translating gives CASSETGRPYNEQFF.